These T cell receptor beta chains were read from a single sample in a study of CXCR4 blockade with PD-1 therapy in pancreatic cancer. TCRdb's table, derived via immunoSEQ multiplex PCR, lists solely in-frame clones and lacks some. This table has thousands of clones, 48% appearing once. Specimen: tumor tissue. The receptor set was obtained from a human donor with pancreatic ductal adenocarcinoma. Each CDR3 is given with its conserved first and last residue. Each record gives: V gene, D gene, J gene, clone size, CDR3 DNA, CDR3 protein. D genes are given only for firm matches. Expanded clones get a size class; other rows say once, few or many, or leave the size out.

TRBV19	.	TRBJ1-2	.	TGTGCCAGTATCTCGCCAGGAACCCTCTATGGCTACACCTTC	CASISPGTLYGYTF
TRBV30	.	TRBJ2-5	.	TGTGCCTGGAGTGAGGGCGAGACCCAGTACTTC	CAWSEGETQYF
TRBV4-1	TRBD2	TRBJ2-7	.	TGCGCCAGCAGCCAGGGGGGGGTGGGCGGCTACGAGCAGTACTTC	CASSQGGVGGYEQYF
TRBV6-8	TRBD2	TRBJ2-3	.	TGTGCCAGCAGTTACGATTCAGCGGGAGCCTCGGCAGATACGCAGTATTTT	CASSYDSAGASADTQYF
TRBV6-8	TRBD1	TRBJ1-2	medium-sized	TGTGCCAGCAGTTTAACAGGGGGTGGCTACACCTTC	CASSLTGGGYTF
TRBV18	.	TRBJ2-7	.	TGTGCCAGCTCACTTACCATCGGACAGCTATACGAGCAGTACTTC	CASSLTIGQLYEQYF
TRBV19	.	TRBJ1-5	.	TGTGCCAGTAGTATAGATGGCCCCCGGGGTCTGGGTCAGCCCCAGCATTTT	CASSIDGPRGLGQPQHF
TRBV15	.	TRBJ1-3	.	TGTGCCACCAGCAGAGATCCGGCCCCTGCTGGAAACACCATATATTTT	CATSRDPAPAGNTIYF
TRBV28	.	TRBJ1-4	.	TGTGCCAGCAGTTTAGGCAGGGCTTTAAATGAAAAACTGTTTTTT	CASSLGRALNEKLFF
TRBV19	TRBD2	TRBJ2-3	.	TGTGCCAGCTCTAGACTAGCCCTCACAGATACGCAGTATTTT	CASSRLALTDTQYF
TRBV19	.	TRBJ1-5	.	TGTGCCAGTAGTAGCATCTTGAATCAGCCCCAGCATTTT	CASSSILNQPQHF
TRBV15	TRBD2	TRBJ2-7	once	TGTGCCACCAGCAGGCCCCTGGGAGCGGGAGGGATCGAGCAGTACTTC	CATSRPLGAGGIEQYF
TRBV14	TRBD2	TRBJ2-2	.	TGTGCCAGCAGCCTTACTCGACTAGCGCGAACCGGGGAGCTGTTTTTT	CASSLTRLARTGELFF
TRBV28	.	TRBJ1-3	.	TGTGCCAGCACCCTCGGATCTGCTGGAAACACCATATATTTT	CASTLGSAGNTIYF
TRBV5-1	.	TRBJ2-6	.	TGCGCCAGCAGCTCCGGGGCGTGGACAGTCTCTGGGGCCAACGTCCTGACTTTC	CASSSGAWTVSGANVLTF
TRBV6-8	.	TRBJ1-1	few	TGTGCCAGCAGTTTATCAGGGCTGGGGGGCACTGAAGCTTTCTTT	CASSLSGLGGTEAFF
TRBV14	.	TRBJ1-2	.	TGTGCCAGCAGCCATACCCCCCGAGCAGGCGATGGCTACACCTTC	CASSHTPRAGDGYTF
TRBV29-1	TRBD1	TRBJ1-1	.	TGCAGCGTTTATGACAGGGCCACTGAAGCTTTCTTT	CSVYDRATEAFF
TRBV19	.	TRBJ2-3	.	TGTGCCAGTACCAGGGGAGCTGCCACAGATACGCAGTATTTT	CASTRGAATDTQYF
TRBV19	TRBD1	TRBJ1-3	.	TGTGCCAGTATCCAGGGGGGGACTGGAAACACCATATATTTT	CASIQGGTGNTIYF
TRBV29-1	.	TRBJ2-1	.	TGCAGCGCCGGGGGACAGCCCTACAATGAGCAGTTCTTC	CSAGGQPYNEQFF
TRBV19	.	TRBJ1-1	.	TGTGCCAGTAGTATTCTCTCTCCGGGAAAACCGGGAGCTTTCTTT	CASSILSPGKPGAFF
TRBV15	.	TRBJ1-2	.	TGTGCCACCAGAGGTGGGCCTGCGGGGGACACTAACTATGGCTACACCTTC	CATRGGPAGDTNYGYTF
TRBV6-8	.	TRBJ1-2	.	TGTGCCAGCAGTTACGCAGAACTATATGGCTACACCTTC	CASSYAELYGYTF
TRBV29-1	.	TRBJ2-1	once	TGCAGCGTTGAAGAGATCAGGGCAGGGGAGCAGTTCTTC	CSVEEIRAGEQFF
TRBV27	.	TRBJ2-7	.	TGTGCCAGCATGATGGGGGGTTCTCCCTACGAGCAGTACTTC	CASMMGGSPYEQYF
TRBV25-1	TRBD2	TRBJ2-1	.	TGTGCTAGCTCGCCTAGGGGACTACTTCACAATGAGCAGTTCTTC	CASSPRGLLHNEQFF
TRBV19	.	TRBJ2-2	.	TGTGCCAGTGGCACTAATTTCGGGGAGCTGTTTTTT	CASGTNFGELFF
TRBV1	.	TRBJ2-7	few	TGCGCCAGCAGCCAAGATCCTGGGGGGTCCTCCTACGAGCAGTACTTC	CASSQDPGGSSYEQYF
TRBV11-3	TRBD2	TRBJ2-1	.	TGTGCCAGCAGCTACGGGACTAGCGGGAGGAACAATGAGCAGTTCTTC	CASSYGTSGRNNEQFF
TRBV11-3	.	TRBJ2-5	.	TGTGCCAGCAGCTTACCAGGGCCCTCCCAAGAGACCCAGTACTTC	CASSLPGPSQETQYF
TRBV5-1	.	TRBJ1-6	.	TGCGCCAGCAGCTTGGATATCAGGGGAGGTTCACCCCTCCACTTT	CASSLDIRGGSPLHF
TRBV9	TRBD2	TRBJ2-3	.	TGTGCCAGCAGCGCCACTAGCGGGAGTAGCACAGATACGCAGTATTTT	CASSATSGSSTDTQYF
TRBV28	TRBD2	TRBJ2-1	few	TGTGCCAGCACTACTAGCGGGAGGAATGAGCAGTTCTTC	CASTTSGRNEQFF
TRBV19	.	TRBJ1-1	.	TGTGCCAGTAGTATCGGGCGGCGGGGGAACACTGAAGCTTTCTTT	CASSIGRRGNTEAFF
TRBV19	.	TRBJ2-7	.	TGTGCCATCGCGCCCGGGGGATCGAACGAGCAGTACTTC	CAIAPGGSNEQYF